This T cell receptor (beta chain) came from a study of CD8 T cells in ankylosing spondylitis. MiXCR was run by TCRdb on the 5' RACE reads, yielding one entry per CDR3 protein. The sample includes under 250,000 distinct CDR3 sequences, less than 9.5% of them seen just once. This CDR3 contains 12 residues. Trimming left V 2 bases short and J 8 bases short, with 9 bases between. This clonotype was observed many times. Its antigen remains unidentified. The study's findings and limits: In reactive arthritis synovial fluid and blood, some motif variants had been reported before. Among TCR beta sequences, a motif of roughly 8 highly homologous variants appeared characteristic of ankylosing spondylitis blood.

This clonotype was sampled from a female donor with ankylosing spondylitis or in good health (not recorded which). The sample consisted of blood, either unsorted or a sorted T cell fraction (not recorded which). This rearrangement joins TRBV12-3 or TRBV12-4 to TRBJ1-2; the D gene is possibly TRBD1 (5 bases). CDR3 nucleotides: TGTGCCAGCAGTTTATGGGCAGGGGGCTACACCTTC. Its translation: CASSLWAGGYTF.